This T cell receptor beta chain originates from a study of vaccination and CD4 T cells after COVID-19. Study context: Blood was drawn a median around 72 days post second dose, range 14 to 241. Points from the study as a whole: SARS-CoV-2-reactive clonotype medians increased from about 22 to 38, not significantly.

In regard to this clonotype: Its antigen is undetermined.

Germline loops: CDR1 LNHDA, CDR2 SQIVND (reference sequence). The CDR3 consists of 17 residues. Unmatched junction bases numbered 9, after V lost 4 bases and J lost 2 bases. Oncomine TCR Beta short-read sequencing was applied to DNA from cultured CD4+ T cells. A single record per CDR3 protein comes from TCRdb applying MiXCR to the PCR reads. The repertoire holds 12,000 or so distinct CDR3 sequences, roughly three fifths seen once, with under 30% in the top ten. Treatment given: roughly 11-day PBMC culture with coronavirus spike peptide pools or control peptides (ViraFEST assay). Upon completion of roughly ten days of culture, CD4+ T cells were isolated via negative selection.

What was sequenced was CD4+ T cells from blood, cultured in vitro. The chain uses TRBV19 and TRBJ1-3, with 9 bases that match TRBD1. This sequence originates from a human donor who had recovered from COVID-19. The CDR3 protein is CASSRPGTGWPGNTIYF. DNA for the CDR3: TGTGCCAGTAGTAGACCCGGGACAGGGTGGCCTGGAAACACCATATATTTT.